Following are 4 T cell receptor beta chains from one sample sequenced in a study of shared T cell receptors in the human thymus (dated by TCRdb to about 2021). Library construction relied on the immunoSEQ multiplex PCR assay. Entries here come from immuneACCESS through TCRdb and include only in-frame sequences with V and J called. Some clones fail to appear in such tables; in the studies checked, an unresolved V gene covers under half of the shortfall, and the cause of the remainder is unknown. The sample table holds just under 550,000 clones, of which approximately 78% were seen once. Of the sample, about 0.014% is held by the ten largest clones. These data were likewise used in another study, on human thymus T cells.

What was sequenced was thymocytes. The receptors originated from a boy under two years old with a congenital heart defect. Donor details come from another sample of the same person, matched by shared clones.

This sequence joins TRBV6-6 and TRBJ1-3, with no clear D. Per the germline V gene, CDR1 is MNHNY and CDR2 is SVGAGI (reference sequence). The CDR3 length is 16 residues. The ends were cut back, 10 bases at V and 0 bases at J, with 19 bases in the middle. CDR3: CATEISNQLSGNTIYF. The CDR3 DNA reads TGTGCCACCGAGATAAGCAATCAACTCTCTGGAAACACCATATATTTT.

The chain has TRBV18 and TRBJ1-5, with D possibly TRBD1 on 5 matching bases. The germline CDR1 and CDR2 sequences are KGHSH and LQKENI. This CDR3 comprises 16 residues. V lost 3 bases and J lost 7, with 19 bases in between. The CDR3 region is CASSPSQTEPGQPQHF. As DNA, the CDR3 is TGTGCCAGCTCACCTTCTCAGACAGAGCCCGGACAGCCCCAGCATTTT. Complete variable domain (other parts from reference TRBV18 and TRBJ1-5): NAGVMQNPRHLVRRRGQEARLRCSPMKGHSHVYWYRQLPEEGLKFMVYLQKENIIDESGMPKERFSAEFPKEGPSILRIQQVVRGDSAAYFCASSPSQTEPGQPQHFGDGTRLSIL.

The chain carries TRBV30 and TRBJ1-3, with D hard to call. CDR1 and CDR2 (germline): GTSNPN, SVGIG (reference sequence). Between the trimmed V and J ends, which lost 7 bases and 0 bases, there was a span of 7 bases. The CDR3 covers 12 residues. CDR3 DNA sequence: TGTGCCTCCTATAGCTCTGGAAACACCATATATTTT. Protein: CASYSSGNTIYF.

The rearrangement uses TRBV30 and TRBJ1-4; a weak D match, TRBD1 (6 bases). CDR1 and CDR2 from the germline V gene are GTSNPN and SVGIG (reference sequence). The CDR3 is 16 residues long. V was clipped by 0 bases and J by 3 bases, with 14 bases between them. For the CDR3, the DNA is TGTGCCTGGAGTGTACGTAGGACAGCACCTAATGAAAAACTGTTTTTT. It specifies CAWSVRRTAPNEKLFF.